One and the same sample provided the 17 T cell receptor beta chains below, sequenced in a study of OX40 agonist ivuxolimab in advanced cancers. The data were produced by immunoSEQ multiplex PCR, yet TCRdb's version contains in-frame clones alone and is incomplete. Of approximately 49,000 clones listed, 83% are singletons. The source material was CD4+ or CD8+ T cells sorted from blood, sampled in a trial of the OX40 agonist ivuxolimab. The receptors come from an adult with an advanced solid tumor such as melanoma, head and neck, liver or kidney cancer.

This clone appeared a few times. The chain employs TRBV5-1 and TRBJ2-7, with TRBD2 matching over 8 bases. This CDR3 is 16 amino acids long. Germline V gene data show CDR1 as SGHRS and CDR2 as YFSETQ. The junction had 18 bases not matched to a gene; V was cut back by 7 bases and J by 6 bases. Here the CDR3 reads CASATRLGTRTPEQYF. The CDR3 coding sequence is TGCGCCAGCGCGACCCGCTTGGGGACTAGGACCCCCGAGCAGTACTTC.

The rearrangement joins TRBV5-8 to TRBJ2-3, with D perhaps assigned TRBD1 or TRBD2 (5 bases each). The CDR3 is 16 residues long. Germline V gene lookup returns CDR1 SGHTS and CDR2 YDEGEE. V lost 2 bases to trimming and J lost 4 bases, with 17 bases between them. The CDR3 DNA sequence: TGTGCCAGCAGCTTAAGGGACGGACAAAAGGCAGATACGCAGTATTTT. Translated, it gives CASSLRDGQKADTQYF. The whole variable domain, remainder taken from reference TRBV5-8 and TRBJ2-3, is EAGVTQSPTHLIKTRGQQATLRCSPISGHTSVYWYQQALGLGLQFLLWYDEGEERNRGNFPPRFSGRQFPNYSSELNVNALELEDSALYLCASSLRDGQKADTQYFGPGTRLTVL.

This clone was seen just once. The chain's CDR3 is CASSARRVTDTQYF. The DNA for the CDR3 is TGTGCCAGCAGCGCCCGGCGGGTCACAGATACGCAGTATTTT. The gene calls are TRBV7-9 and TRBJ2-3, with TRBD2 as a possible D gene (5 bases). The germline V and J ends were trimmed by 5 bases and 2 bases, with 11 bases remaining between them. This CDR3 is built from 14 residues. The V gene's germline CDR1 is SEHNR and CDR2 FQNEAQ (reference sequence).

The V gene is TRBV7-2, the J gene TRBJ1-4, with D possibly TRBD1 on 6 matching bases. Trimming stripped 4 bases from V and 5 bases from J, with 11 bases between. The CDR3 spans 14 residues. CDR1 and CDR2 from the germline V gene are SGHTA and FQGNSA. The CDR3 DNA reads as TGTGCCAGCAGCTGGGGGACATCCAATGAAAAACTGTTTTTT. Protein: CASSWGTSNEKLFF.

The chain uses TRBV6-1 and TRBJ1-5; D perhaps matches TRBD1 (6 bases). V gave up 4 bases and J gave up 0 bases, with 7 bases separating them. This CDR3 region has 14 residues. Per the germline V gene, CDR1 is MNHNS and CDR2 is SASEGT. CDR3 protein: CASSGQDSNQPQHF. The CDR3 DNA follows: TGTGCCAGCAGTGGACAGGATAGCAATCAGCCCCAGCATTTT.

CDR3 residues: CASSQDRFSGANVLTF. CDR3 coding DNA: TGCGCCAGCAGCCAAGATCGGTTCTCTGGGGCCAACGTCCTGACTTTC. The chain has TRBV4-3 and TRBJ2-6, with D unresolved. V dropped 0 bases and J dropped 0 bases, with 6 bases sitting between them. There are 16 residues in the CDR3. Per the germline V gene, CDR1 is LGHNA and CDR2 is YSLEER.

V gene TRBV4-1 combines with J gene TRBJ1-4; TRBD1 matches 7 bases. J was trimmed by 6 bases and V by 8 bases; bases with no gene match: 21. Per the germline V gene, CDR1 is MGHRA and CDR2 is YSYEKL. This CDR3 is 18 amino acids long. The CDR3 sequence is CASRPLRGQFRIDEKLFF. DNA of the CDR3: TGCGCCAGCCGTCCACTGAGGGGGCAATTCAGAATTGATGAAAAACTGTTTTTT.

The V gene is TRBV18, the J gene TRBJ1-5; no clear D gene. This CDR3 region has 15 residues. CDR1 is KGHSH and CDR2 is LQKENI in the germline V gene. Trimming took off 2 bases at V and 4 bases at J, with 12 bases between the two ends. This CDR3 is CASSPTRGPNQPQHF. The CDR3 DNA reads as TGTGCCAGCTCACCAACCCGGGGTCCGAATCAGCCCCAGCATTTT. Supplemented by reference TRBV18 and TRBJ1-5, the full variable domain reads NAGVMQNPRHLVRRRGQEARLRCSPMKGHSHVYWYRQLPEEGLKFMVYLQKENIIDESGMPKERFSAEFPKEGPSILRIQQVVRGDSAAYFCASSPTRGPNQPQHFGDGTRLSIL.

V is TRBV27 and J is TRBJ1-6, with 7 bases lining up with TRBD1. The CDR3 is made up of 18 amino acids. The germline V gene encodes CDR1 MNHEY and CDR2 SMNVEV (reference sequence). The J segment lost 7 bases and the V segment lost 2 bases, leaving 14 bases of the junction unmatched. The CDR3 protein is CASSLPTDRAQSNSPLHF. The CDR3 DNA reads TGTGCCAGCAGTTTACCAACCGACAGGGCCCAAAGCAATTCACCCCTCCACTTT.

The chain has TRBV4-3 and TRBJ1-6; D is ambiguous. Trimming left V 0 bases short and J 8 bases short, with 5 bases between. Looked up from germline, CDR1 is LGHNA and CDR2 is YSLEER. The CDR3 loop spans 13 amino acids. CDR3 amino acids: CASSQDRDSPLHF. The CDR3 coding sequence is TGCGCCAGCAGCCAAGATCGGGATTCACCCCTCCACTTT.

The chain is built from TRBV4-3 and TRBJ2-7; 10 bases line up with TRBD1. CDR3 length: 18 amino acids. Per germline, CDR1 LGHNA and CDR2 YSLEER. With V trimmed by 0 bases and J by 5 bases, 13 bases remained unmatched. CDR3 region: CASSQDGGQGIPPNEQYF. CDR3 DNA: TGCGCCAGCAGCCAAGATGGGGGACAGGGGATACCCCCTAACGAGCAGTACTTC.

Concerning this clone: A junction end diverges from the germline sequence, so it may reflect a read error. The V gene is TRBV7-7, the J gene TRBJ2-1; 8 bases map to TRBD1. CDR1 and CDR2 (germline): SSHAT, FNYEAQ (reference sequence). The CDR3 sequence is 13 residues long. CDR3 bases: TGTGCTAGCAGCTTCTCAGGGGGCCATGAGCAGTTCTTC. Its translation: CASSFSGGHEQFF.

The V gene is TRBV15, the J gene TRBJ2-1; either TRBD1 or TRBD2 may supply D (6 bases each). Germline assignment: CDR1 LNHNV and CDR2 YYDKDF (reference sequence). The CDR3 loop spans 14 amino acids. Trimming left V 5 bases short and J 3 bases short, with 11 bases between. CDR3 sequence (DNA): TGTGCCACCAGCGGGGGGCTTATCTACAATGAGCAGTTCTTC. Its protein product is CATSGGLIYNEQFF.

This clone was picked up one time. The rearrangement links TRBV5-1 to TRBJ1-2; 11 nucleotides match TRBD1. Germline V lookup: CDR1 SGHRS, CDR2 YFSETQ. Trimming cost V 0 bases and J 7 bases; bases outside gene matches: 2. This CDR3 contains 14 residues. In nucleotides, the CDR3 is TGCGCCAGCAGCTTGGCCGGGACAGGGGGTGGCTACACCTTC. Its protein product is CASSLAGTGGGYTF.

V and J are TRBV6-1 and TRBJ2-2; a weak D match, TRBD2 (5 bases). Germline V gene data show CDR1 as MNHNS and CDR2 as SASEGT. Trimming cost V 5 bases and J 4 bases, with 14 bases left between them. The CDR3 is made up of 15 amino acids. CDR3 sequence: CASSLPGIVTGELFF. DNA of the CDR3: TGTGCCAGCAGTTTGCCCGGGATCGTCACCGGGGAGCTGTTTTTT.

The J gene is TRBJ1-1, the V gene TRBV29-1; a possible D gene is TRBD1 (5 bases). The germline V and J ends were trimmed by 4 bases and 4 bases, with 13 bases remaining between them. CDR1 and CDR2 from the germline V gene are SQVTM and ANQGSEA. The CDR3 has 13 residues. The CDR3 DNA is TGCAGCGTTGTGGCCAACGGGGCCACTGAAGCTTTCTTT. Protein sequence: CSVVANGATEAFF.

This clone has only one observation. The chain is built from TRBV9 and TRBJ1-1, with TRBD1 matching over 10 bases. V lost 2 bases and J lost 3; bases outside the gene matches: 4. Germline assignment: CDR1 SGDLS and CDR2 YYNGEE. CDR3 length: 15 residues. Here the CDR3 reads CASSVSGQGYTEAFF. The CDR3 DNA reads TGTGCCAGCAGCGTTTCGGGACAGGGGTACACTGAAGCTTTCTTT.